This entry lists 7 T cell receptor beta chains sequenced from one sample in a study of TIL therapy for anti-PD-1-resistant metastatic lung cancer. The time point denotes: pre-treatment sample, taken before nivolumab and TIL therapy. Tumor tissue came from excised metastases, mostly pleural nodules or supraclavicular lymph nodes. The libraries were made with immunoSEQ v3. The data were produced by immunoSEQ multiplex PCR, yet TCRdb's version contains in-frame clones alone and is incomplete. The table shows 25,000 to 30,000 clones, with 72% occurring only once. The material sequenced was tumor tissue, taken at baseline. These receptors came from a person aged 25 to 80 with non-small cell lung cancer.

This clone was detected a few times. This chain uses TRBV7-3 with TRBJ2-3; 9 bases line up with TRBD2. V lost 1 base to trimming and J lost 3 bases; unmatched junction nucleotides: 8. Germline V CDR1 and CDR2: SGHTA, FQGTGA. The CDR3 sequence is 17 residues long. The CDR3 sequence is CASSLMPAGGRTDTQYF. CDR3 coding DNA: TGTGCCAGCAGCTTAATGCCAGCGGGGGGAAGAACAGATACGCAGTATTTT.

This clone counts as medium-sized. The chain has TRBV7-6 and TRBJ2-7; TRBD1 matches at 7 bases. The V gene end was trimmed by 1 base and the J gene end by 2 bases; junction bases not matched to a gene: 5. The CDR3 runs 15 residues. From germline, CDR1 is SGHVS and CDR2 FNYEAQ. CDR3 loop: CASSLEGTEAYEQYF. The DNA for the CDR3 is TGTGCCAGCAGCTTAGAGGGGACAGAGGCCTACGAGCAGTACTTC.

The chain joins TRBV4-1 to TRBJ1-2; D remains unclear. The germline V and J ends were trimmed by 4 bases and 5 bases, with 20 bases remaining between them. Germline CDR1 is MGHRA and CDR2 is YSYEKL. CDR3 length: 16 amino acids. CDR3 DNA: TGCGCCAGCAGCCCGCAAACCGGTCAGCCACTATATGGCTACACCTTC. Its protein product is CASSPQTGQPLYGYTF.

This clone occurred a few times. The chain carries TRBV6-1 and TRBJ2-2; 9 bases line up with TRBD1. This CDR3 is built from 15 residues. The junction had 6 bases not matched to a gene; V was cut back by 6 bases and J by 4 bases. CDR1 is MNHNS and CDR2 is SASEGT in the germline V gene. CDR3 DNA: TGTGCCAGCAGAATCGGGACAGGGAGCACCGGGGAGCTGTTTTTT. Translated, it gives CASRIGTGSTGELFF.

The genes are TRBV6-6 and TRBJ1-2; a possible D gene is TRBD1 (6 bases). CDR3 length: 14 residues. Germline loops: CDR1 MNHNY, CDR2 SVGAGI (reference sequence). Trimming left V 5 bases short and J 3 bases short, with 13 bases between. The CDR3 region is CASSRTGSHYGYTF. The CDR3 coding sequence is TGTGCCAGCAGTCGAACAGGGAGCCACTATGGCTACACCTTC.

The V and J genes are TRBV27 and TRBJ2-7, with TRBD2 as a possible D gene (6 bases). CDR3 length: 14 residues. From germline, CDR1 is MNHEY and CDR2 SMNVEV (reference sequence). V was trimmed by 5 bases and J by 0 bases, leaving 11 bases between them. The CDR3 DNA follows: TGTGCCAGCAGTCCCCGGGACTCCTCCTACGAGCAGTACTTC. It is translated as CASSPRDSSYEQYF.

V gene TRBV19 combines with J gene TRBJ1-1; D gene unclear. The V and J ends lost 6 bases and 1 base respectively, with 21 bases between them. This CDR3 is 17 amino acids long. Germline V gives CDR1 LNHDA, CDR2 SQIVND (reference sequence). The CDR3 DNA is TGTGCCAGTAGATCCCCGGTATTCAGACAACAGAACACTGAAGCTTTCTTT. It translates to CASRSPVFRQQNTEAFF.